The clone carrying this T cell receptor beta chain was seen many times. Using its own MiXCR run on the 5' RACE reads, TCRdb lists one record per CDR3 protein. The table has some 110,000 distinct CDR3 sequences, under 9% seen once. Per germline, CDR1 SGHRS and CDR2 YFSETQ. J gave up 5 bases and V 5 bases, and 10 bases lay outside the gene matches. This CDR3 region has 15 residues. The source of the sample is a study of T cells after yellow fever vaccination. The wider study: Fractions containing few cells were prepared with SMART-Seq v4 Ultra Low Input.

This receptor was obtained from a man aged 25-40 years who received the YFV17D yellow fever vaccine. This chain connects TRBV5-1 to TRBJ2-7; the match to TRBD1 covers 10 bases. The specimen was CD8+ T cells sorted from PBMCs, collected 45 days after the yellow fever booster vaccination. The CDR3 DNA sequence: TGCGCCAGCAGTCCCGCTGGACAGGGGGTCCACGAGCAGTACTTC. Amino acid sequence: CASSPAGQGVHEQYF.